The next 20 T cell receptor beta chains were all read from a single sample in a study of Ad26.COV2.S vaccination and SARS-CoV-2 variants. Treatment given: around 19 received Ad26.COV2.S at low or high dose, single or two shots; five or six received placebo; per-sample allocation not given. Day 63 following the first vaccine or placebo injection was when the samples were taken. TCRdb's table, derived via immunoSEQ multiplex PCR, lists solely in-frame clones and lacks some. This repertoire shows around 450,000 clones, 75% to 90% found once; its top ten account for over 2.5%. Source: peripheral blood, taken in a trial of Ad26.COV2.S vaccine versus placebo. These receptors came from a person between 18 and 65 years old who received the Ad26.COV2.S COVID-19 vaccine or a placebo.

V gene TRBV27 combines with J gene TRBJ2-3; 11 nucleotides match TRBD2. CDR1 MNHEY and CDR2 SMNVEV come from the germline V gene (reference sequence). Germline trimming cut 3 bases from V and 2 bases from J; bases unmatched to any gene: 10. CDR3 length: 18 amino acids. The CDR3 loop reads CASSFLLAGGPSTDTQYF. The CDR3 DNA follows: TGTGCCAGCAGTTTCCTTCTAGCGGGGGGACCGTCCACAGATACGCAGTATTTT.

This clone is a singleton in its sample. V gene TRBV6-2 or TRBV6-3 combines with J gene TRBJ1-4, with D possibly being TRBD1 (5 bases). The germline V and J ends were trimmed by 1 base and 6 bases, with 18 bases remaining between them. The CDR3 extends over 17 amino acids. CDR1 and CDR2 from the germline V gene are MNHEY and SVGEGT. The CDR3 protein is CASSYFGTAFIHEKLFF. The CDR3 nucleotides read TGTGCCAGCAGTTACTTCGGGACGGCCTTTATTCATGAAAAACTGTTTTTT.

The chain joins TRBV5-1 to TRBJ1-2; possibly TRBD1 for D (5 bases). CDR3 size: 13 residues. Germline CDR1 is SGHRS and CDR2 is YFSETQ. Trimming took off 2 bases at V and 7 bases at J, with 12 bases between the two ends. The CDR3 coding sequence is TGCGCCAGCAGCTTTGGTTGGGGGAGTGGCTACACCTTC. This translates into CASSFGWGSGYTF.

J is TRBJ2-2 and V is TRBV29-1; D may be TRBD2 (5 bases). The CDR3 length is 13 residues. Deletions cut 4 bases from V and 2 bases from J, with 8 bases between. The V gene's germline CDR1 is SQVTM and CDR2 ANQGSEA. The CDR3 sequence is CSVGAANTGELFF. In DNA form, the CDR3 reads TGCAGCGTTGGAGCGGCTAACACCGGGGAGCTGTTTTTT.

The chain links TRBV7-2 to TRBJ2-1; possibly TRBD2 for D (5 bases). V dropped 0 bases and J dropped 9 bases, with 15 bases sitting between them. Germline loops: CDR1 SGHTA, CDR2 FQGNSA. The CDR3 length is 15 residues. CDR3 in amino acids: CASSLARQRVGEQFF. The CDR3 DNA reads as TGTGCCAGCAGCTTAGCGCGGCAGAGGGTGGGTGAGCAGTTCTTC.

V and J are TRBV4-3 and TRBJ1-2, with unresolved D. CDR3 length equals 14 residues. The V end lost 5 bases, the J end lost 5 bases, and 15 bases lay between the germline ends. Germline CDR1 is LGHNA and CDR2 is YSLEER. This CDR3 is CASSLSAANYGYTF. In DNA, the CDR3 is TGCGCCAGCAGCTTGTCGGCAGCAAATTATGGCTACACCTTC.

The chain uses TRBV20-1 and TRBJ1-2; TRBD1 aligns across 9 bases. The junction had 9 bases not matched to a gene; V was cut back by 5 bases and J by 5 bases. The CDR3 totals 14 residues. Germline CDR1 reads DFQATT; CDR2 reads SNEGSKA (reference sequence). CDR3 DNA: TGCAGTGCTGGTGCCGTGGGACAGGGATATGGCTACACCTTC. Encoded protein: CSAGAVGQGYGYTF.

This rearrangement joins TRBV9 to TRBJ2-7; D remains ambiguous. CDR1 and CDR2 (germline): SGDLS, YYNGEE. The CDR3 spans 18 residues. Trimming took off 3 bases at V and 1 base at J, with 23 bases between the two ends. The chain's CDR3 is CASSALPGLEFGSYEQYF. CDR3 in DNA: TGTGCCAGCAGCGCACTACCGGGCCTCGAGTTTGGGTCCTACGAGCAGTACTTC.

The chain employs TRBV10-3 and TRBJ2-1; 8 nucleotides agree with TRBD1. The CDR3 totals 15 residues. CDR1 and CDR2 from the germline V gene are ENHRY and SYGVKD. Trimming took 10 bases from V and 6 from J; bases not matched to a gene: 14. The CDR3 DNA is TGTGCCACGCACCCTTCGACAGGGGTGCTCAATGAGCAGTTCTTC. This encodes CATHPSTGVLNEQFF.

The chain is built from TRBV7-9 and TRBJ1-5; D is uncertain. The V and J ends lost 9 bases and 2 bases respectively, with 8 bases between them. The CDR3 is made up of 12 amino acids. Germline V lookup: CDR1 SEHNR, CDR2 FQNEAQ (reference sequence). The chain's CDR3 is CASRSGNQPQHF. In DNA form, the CDR3 reads TGTGCCAGTAGATCAGGCAATCAGCCCCAGCATTTT.

This clone was seen more than once but under ten times. The V and J genes are TRBV29-1 and TRBJ2-2, with D hard to call. The CDR3 consists of 15 residues. Germline-derived CDR1 and CDR2 are SQVTM and ANQGSEA. Trimming removed 6 bases at V and 5 bases at J, with 19 bases between. This CDR3 is CSVMTAGMGTGELFF. The CDR3 DNA reads TGCAGCGTAATGACGGCTGGGATGGGGACCGGGGAGCTGTTTTTT.

V is TRBV9 and J is TRBJ2-3, with 8 bases lining up with TRBD1. CDR1 SGDLS and CDR2 YYNGEE come from the germline V gene. V lost 4 bases to trimming and J lost 2 bases; unmatched junction nucleotides: 6. This CDR3 region has 15 residues. CDR3 amino acids: CASSSRQGSTDTQYF. In nucleotides, the CDR3 is TGTGCCAGCAGCTCACGACAGGGGTCCACAGATACGCAGTATTTT.

The J gene is TRBJ2-7, the V gene TRBV11-2; possibly TRBD1 for D (5 bases). Germline CDR1 is SGHAT and CDR2 is FQNNGV. This CDR3 region has 13 residues. Trimming removed 1 base from V and 4 bases from J, with 8 bases in between. The CDR3, as DNA: TGTGCCAGCAGCTTAGGACAGACTTACGAGCAGTACTTC. It translates to CASSLGQTYEQYF.

CDR3 nucleotide sequence: TGTGCCAGCAGTTCGGACAGGGGACTATTCCACCTCCACTTT. It yields the protein CASSSDRGLFHLHF. The genes are TRBV2 and TRBJ1-6; 9 positions agree with TRBD1. V trimming: 5 bases; J trimming: 15 bases; junction bases outside the gene matches: 11. The CDR3 runs to 14 residues. CDR1 is SNHLY and CDR2 is FYNNEI in the germline V gene.

In this sample, this clone turned up a few times. V is TRBV5-1 and J is TRBJ2-2, with no clear D. The CDR3 loop spans 13 amino acids. V shed 0 bases and J shed 3 bases, with 3 bases lying between them. CDR1 and CDR2 (germline): SGHRS, YFSETQ. CDR3 region: CASSLDYTGELFF. CDR3 bases: TGCGCCAGCAGCTTGGACTACACCGGGGAGCTGTTTTTT.

This chain links TRBV7-8 with TRBJ2-5; D may be TRBD1 or TRBD2 (5 bases each). CDR1 is SGHVS, CDR2 FQNEAQ, per germline. CDR3 length equals 16 residues. V lost 5 bases to trimming and J lost 1 base, with 17 bases between them. Here the CDR3 reads CASSPSFRGGQETQYF. CDR3 bases: TGTGCCAGCAGCCCCTCCTTCCGTGGGGGCCAAGAGACCCAGTACTTC.

The chain recombines TRBV7-9 with TRBJ2-1, with 12 bases fitting TRBD1. V was pared by 5 bases and J by 2 bases, with 10 bases of the junction left unmatched. The length of the CDR3 is 18 residues. Germline V gene data show CDR1 as SEHNR and CDR2 as FQNEAQ (reference sequence). Here the CDR3 reads CASSAGQGASGTYNEQFF. Written as DNA, the CDR3 is TGTGCCAGCAGCGCGGGACAGGGGGCAAGTGGGACCTACAATGAGCAGTTCTTC.

The chain uses TRBV6-5 and TRBJ2-2; 7 nucleotides agree with TRBD2. This CDR3 is 15 amino acids long. Trimming at V came to 2 bases and at J to 3 bases, leaving 3 bases not matched to a gene. The germline V gene has CDR1 MNHEY and CDR2 SVGAGI. In nucleotides, the CDR3 is TGTGCCAGCAGTTACGAACTAGCGTACACCGGGGAGCTGTTTTTT. It is translated as CASSYELAYTGELFF.

The V and J genes are TRBV3-1 (or the pseudogene TRBV3-2) and TRBJ1-1; weak D call: TRBD1 (5 bases). V lost 7 bases and J lost 0, with 21 bases in between. The length of the CDR3 is 17 residues. The V gene's germline CDR1 is LGHDT and CDR2 YNNKEL (reference sequence). CDR3 DNA: TGTGCCAGCAAACCGGACCCCGGGACGGTAATGAACACTGAAGCTTTCTTT. Its translation is CASKPDPGTVMNTEAFF.

This sequence joins TRBV28 and TRBJ2-5; D may be TRBD2 (7 bases). The CDR3 consists of 15 residues. Per the germline V gene, CDR1 is MDHEN and CDR2 is SYDVKM. V lost 2 bases, J lost 0 bases, and 10 bases lay in between. CDR3 sequence: CASSLRGAYQETQYF. The CDR3 DNA follows: TGTGCCAGCAGTTTACGGGGGGCGTACCAAGAGACCCAGTACTTC.